The 5 T cell receptor beta chains in this list originate from one sample, sequenced in a study of blood T cells in healthy people across ages. PCR was performed a second time for roughly 6 to 12 cycles using a sample-barcoded 5' primer and a J-beta primer mix. TCRdb processed the 5' RACE reads anew with MiXCR; each CDR3 protein has one entry. This sample carries about 840,000 distinct CDR3 sequences, around 29% of them seen once, and the ten largest clones take roughly a tenth. This sample was also put to use in a study of T cells of mothers and their children.

Source material: blood. These receptors all come from a woman between 35 and 50 years old in good health.

The CDR3 is CASSPGGASYYEQYF. The CDR3, as DNA: TGTGCCAGCTCCCCCGGGGGGGCAAGTTACTACGAGCAGTACTTC. The chain employs TRBV9 and TRBJ2-7; 8 bases are a match to TRBD2. Germline V gene lookup returns CDR1 SGDLS and CDR2 YYNGEE. The CDR3 is 15 residues long. V was pared by 7 bases and J by 3 bases, with 12 bases of the junction left unmatched.

This clonotype was detected many times. The J gene is TRBJ2-5, the V gene TRBV29-1; 9 bases are shared with TRBD2. This CDR3 comprises 12 residues. CDR1 SQVTM and CDR2 ANQGSEA come from the germline V gene. The junction had 1 base not matched to a gene; V was cut back by 3 bases and J by 5 bases. The CDR3 sequence is CSVDTSGETQYF. In DNA form, the CDR3 reads TGCAGCGTTGATACTAGCGGGGAGACCCAGTACTTC. Variable domain in full (rest from reference TRBV29-1 and TRBJ2-5): SAVISQKPSRDICQRGTSLTIQCQVDSQVTMMFWYRQQPGQSLTLIATANQGSEATYESGFVIDKFPISRPNLTFSTLTVSNMSPEDSSIYLCSVDTSGETQYFGPGTRLLVL.

As to this clonotype: The junction differs from germline at one of its ends, possibly a read error. This rearrangement joins TRBV29-1 to TRBJ1-1; D is unresolved. The CDR3 is 13 residues long. Germline CDR1 is SQVTM and CDR2 is ANQGSEA. The CDR3 is CSVEDTSPAETFF. CDR3 nucleotide sequence: TGCAGCGTTGAAGACACATCGCCCGCTGAAACTTTCTTT. The variable domain in full, with the rest retrieved from reference TRBV29-1 and TRBJ1-1, is SAVISQKPSRDICQRGTSLTIQCQVDSQVTMMFWYRQQPGQSLTLIATANQGSEATYESGFVIDKFPISRPNLTFSTLTVSNMSPEDSSIYLCSVEDTSPAETFFGQGTRLTVV.

With regard to this clonotype: This CDR3 fails to terminate in the conserved phenylalanine or tryptophan, so it likely reflects a read error. This rearrangement joins TRBV28 to TRBJ2-7; a possible D gene is TRBD1 (6 bases). The CDR3 covers 13 residues. Germline V CDR1 and CDR2: MDHEN, SYDVKM. Trimming removed 3 bases at V and 3 bases at J, with 9 bases between. Written as DNA, the CDR3 is TGTGCCAGCAGTTTCCAGACAGGCTACGAGCAGTACTGC. Protein sequence: CASSFQTGYEQYC.

This clonotype occurred many times. The chain couples TRBV27 to TRBJ2-7, with D possibly TRBD2 on 5 matching bases. Trimming removed 5 bases at V and 3 bases at J, with 14 bases between. The CDR3 extends over 14 amino acids. The germline CDR1 and CDR2 sequences are MNHEY and SMNVEV (reference sequence). The CDR3 spells CASSLQLSGYEQYF. The CDR3 region has the DNA TGTGCCAGCAGTCTTCAATTGAGCGGCTACGAGCAGTACTTC.